These T cell receptor beta chains were read from a single sample in a study of Graves' ophthalmopathy and Graves' hyperthyroidism. TCRdb passed the multiplex PCR reads through MiXCR, listing each CDR3 protein once. The sample has about 740,000 distinct CDR3 sequences, roughly two fifths seen once. The sample was peripheral blood. The receptors shown here come from an adult man with Graves' ophthalmopathy. CDR3s include the opening cysteine and the closing phenylalanine or tryptophan. The D gene is left open where the match is weak. Expanded clones are given a class, and other clones once, few, many or no size at all.

J gene	D gene	clone size	V gene	CDR3 DNA	CDR3 protein
TRBJ1-5	-	few	TRBV2	TGTGCCAGCAGTTTAACAAGGTCGGGTCAGCCCCAGCATTTT	CASSLTRSGQPQHF
TRBJ1-1	-	-	TRBV20-1	TGCAGTGCCGGGTCCGGCCGGACGGACACTGAAGCTTTCTTT	CSAGSGRTDTEAFF
TRBJ1-2	TRBD1	-	TRBV9	TGTGCCAGCAGCGTAGCAGGGACAGGGCTATATGGCTACACCTTC	CASSVAGTGLYGYTF
TRBJ2-2	TRBD1	-	TRBV25-1	TGTGCCAGCAGCTCCGGGACAGGGGGCGACACCGGGGAGCTGTTTTTT	CASSSGTGGDTGELFF
TRBJ1-2	-	-	TRBV15	TGTGCCACCAGCAGAGGGACATCTTCGTACGGCTACACCTTC	CATSRGTSSYGYTF
TRBJ2-2	-	many	TRBV19	TGTGCCAGTATAACCCTCAGGGAGCTGTTTTTT	CASITLRELFF
TRBJ1-2	-	-	TRBV5-1	TGCGCCAGCAGCTTGGAGGTCCCATTAATTGGCTACACCTTC	CASSLEVPLIGYTF
TRBJ1-5	-	-	TRBV10-3	TGCAGTGCTAAAGGGCCCCTTGGCGATCAGCCCCAGCATTTT	CSAKGPLGDQPQHF
TRBJ2-2	TRBD1	few	TRBV7-6	TGTGCCAGCAGCCCGGCGGACAGGGCTACGGCGAACACCGGGGAGCTGTTTTTT	CASSPADRATANTGELFF
TRBJ2-2	-	once	TRBV6-5	TGTGCCAGCAGCCCGACCCGGGGTCCGAACACCGGGGAGCTGTTTTTT	CASSPTRGPNTGELFF
TRBJ2-3	TRBD1	-	TRBV24-1	TGTGCCACCAGTGACTACGGGACAGGGGACCCAGATACGCAGTATTTT	CATSDYGTGDPDTQYF
TRBJ1-6	TRBD1	many	TRBV9	TGTGCCAGCAGTCCGGGACAGGGAGGGTCACCCCTCCACTTT	CASSPGQGGSPLHF
TRBJ2-7	-	few	TRBV10-3	TGTGCCACTCAGTCCGGGGACGAGAACTACGAGCAGTACTTC	CATQSGDENYEQYF
TRBJ1-5	-	few	TRBV10-3	TGTGCCAGCAGTGAAATGGTCAATCAGCCCCAGCATTTT	CASSEMVNQPQHF
TRBJ1-6	-	few	TRBV9	TGCGCCAGCAGCCAAGACGGGGCGCAGGGGAGGAATTCACCCCTCCACTTT	CASSQDGAQGRNSPLHF
TRBJ2-5	TRBD1	-	TRBV19	TGTGCCAGTAGTGGCTGGGACAGGGGGCAAGAGACCCAGTACTTC	CASSGWDRGQETQYF
TRBJ2-5	-	-	TRBV24-1	TGTGCCACCAGTGATCCAAGAGACGGGGCTGAAGAGACCCAGTACTTC	CATSDPRDGAEETQYF
TRBJ2-5	-	-	TRBV24-1	TGTGCCACCAGTGATCCGACGATAGCGGCCAACCGGGAGACCCAGTACTTC	CATSDPTIAANRETQYF
TRBJ2-7	-	few	TRBV7-6	TGTGCCAGCAGCTTAGCGGACCGGTCTACCAACGAGCAGTACTTC	CASSLADRSTNEQYF
TRBJ2-7	-	once	TRBV9	TGCGCCAGCAGCCACACCGGGACTTCCTACGAGCAGTACTTC	CASSHTGTSYEQYF
TRBJ1-2	-	once	TRBV7-2	TGTGCCAGCAGGTACAGGGAGGATGGCTACACCTTC	CASRYREDGYTF
TRBJ1-4	TRBD1	-	TRBV2	TGTGCCAGCGGCCGGGACAGGGGGTTTTCTAATGAAAAACTGTTTTTT	CASGRDRGFSNEKLFF
TRBJ2-7	-	-	TRBV9	TGTGCCAGCAGCCCCGAGGCAGATCACTCCTACGAGCAGTACTTC	CASSPEADHSYEQYF
TRBJ1-6	-	-	TRBV9	TGTGCCAGCAGCGCCCACAATTCACCCCTCCACTTT	CASSAHNSPLHF
TRBJ1-6	-	-	TRBV6-5	TGTGCCAGCAGTTGGAATCAGGGGCGAAATTCACCCCTCCACTTT	CASSWNQGRNSPLHF
TRBJ2-5	-	-	TRBV25-1	TGTGCCAGCAGTTGGGGACATCAGGGAGAGACCCAGTACTTC	CASSWGHQGETQYF
TRBJ2-2	-	-	TRBV2	TGTGCCAGCAGTGAAGGGGTCCTGGGCACCGGGGAGCTGATCTTC	CASSEGVLGTGELIF
TRBJ1-5	-	-	TRBV24-1	TGTGCCAGCAGTGAACTGGGCAGCCAGCCCCAGCATTTT	CASSELGSQPQHF
TRBJ1-3	-	few	TRBV6-1	-	CASSSSASGNTIYF
TRBJ1-5	-	-	TRBV7-3	TGTGCCAGCAGCCCCTTCGATCAGCCCCAGCATTTT	CASSPFDQPQHF
TRBJ1-6	-	many	TRBV6-1	TGTGCCAGCAGCCCCTCGGGACCTTCACCCCTCCACTTT	CASSPSGPSPLHF
TRBJ1-2	-	-	TRBV29-1	TGCAGTGAGGGGAGACAAAACTATGGCTACACCTTC	CSEGRQNYGYTF
TRBJ1-4	-	many	TRBV5-1	TGCGCCAGCAGAGCGGTGGTGACTAATGAAAAACTGTTTTTT	CASRAVVTNEKLFF
TRBJ1-2	-	-	TRBV7-9	TGTGCCAGCAGCTTGTCCGGGACACTTTGTGGCTACACCTTC	CASSLSGTLCGYTF
TRBJ2-7	TRBD2	few	TRBV10-1	TGCGCCAGCCTAAGGACTAGCGGGAAATACGAGCAGTACTTC	CASLRTSGKYEQYF
TRBJ2-7	TRBD2	few	TRBV7-2	TGTGCCAGCAGCTCATCTAGCGGGAGTCTCTACGAGCAGTACTTC	CASSSSSGSLYEQYF
TRBJ2-5	-	many	TRBV29-1	TGCAGCGTTGAACTCGGAGACCAAGAGACCCAGTACTTC	CSVELGDQETQYF
TRBJ2-5	-	-	TRBV4-1	TGCGCCAGCAGCCCTAGCACCGCCTCGGGGGAGACCCAGTACTTC	CASSPSTASGETQYF
TRBJ1-6	-	-	TRBV2	TGTGGCAGTAGTTTTCGGGATAGGGGTAATTCACCCCTCCACTTT	CGSSFRDRGNSPLHF
TRBJ2-5	TRBD1	-	TRBV19	TGTGCCAGTAAGGGGGGACAGGGAGGCAATCAGCCCCAGTACTTC	CASKGGQGGNQPQYF
TRBJ1-5	-	few	TRBV20-1	TGCAGTGCTAGAGATGATGCGGGATATCAGCCCCAGCATTTT	CSARDDAGYQPQHF
TRBJ1-2	TRBD1	once	TRBV29-1	TGCAGCGCCGAGGGGGCAGGGATGGGAGGCTACACCTTC	CSAEGAGMGGYTF
TRBJ2-2	-	-	TRBV20-1	TGCAGTGCTAGCTGGGGGGAGCTGTTTTTT	CSASWGELFF
TRBJ1-4	-	many	TRBV16	TGTGCCAGCAGCCCCAGGTTGTCTAATGAAAAACTGTTTTTT	CASSPRLSNEKLFF
TRBJ2-7	-	-	TRBV20-1	TGCAGTGCTAGAGCGCCGCAGGCCCCAACGGGCTACGAGCAGTACTTC	CSARAPQAPTGYEQYF
TRBJ1-3	-	few	TRBV19	TGTGCCAGTAGTGTTTTAACCGGGACAACTGGAAACACCATATATTTT	CASSVLTGTTGNTIYF
TRBJ1-1	-	-	TRBV9	TGTGCCAGCAGCGCTACATTTAACACTGAAGCTTTCTTT	CASSATFNTEAFF
TRBJ1-1	-	many	TRBV12-3/TRBV12-4	TGTGCCAGCAGTTTATCGGGAAGACCTACTGAAGCTTTCTTT	CASSLSGRPTEAFF